This entry lists 11 T cell receptor beta chains sequenced from one sample in a study of blood T cell repertoires in COVID-19. Here immunoSEQ multiplex PCR was the method, and the copy in TCRdb shows in-frame clones only, minus some. Found here are a few hundred thousand clones, approximately 87% of them singletons; the top ten hold around 8%. The source material was peripheral blood. These receptor sequences come from a woman in her forties or fifties who had recovered from COVID-19.

This sequence joins TRBV10-3 and TRBJ2-1, with D tentatively TRBD1 (6 bases). Germline CDR1 reads ENHRY; CDR2 reads SYGVKD. Trimming left V 3 bases short and J 8 bases short, with 11 bases between. The CDR3 has 13 amino acids. Here the CDR3 reads CAISEQGRDEQFF. The DNA of the CDR3 is TGTGCCATCAGTGAACAGGGACGAGATGAGCAGTTCTTC.

V and J are TRBV3-1 (or the pseudogene TRBV3-2) and TRBJ2-7, with TRBD1 matching over 11 bases. After removal of 1 base from V and 4 bases from J, the junction contained 3 bases not matched to a gene. The CDR3 has 15 residues. Per the germline V gene, CDR1 is LGHDT and CDR2 is YNNKEL (reference sequence). The CDR3 DNA is TGTGCCAGCAGCCAAGGGACAGGGGGCGAGTACGAGCAGTACTTC. Translating gives CASSQGTGGEYEQYF.

CDR3 region: CASSPRGGGELFF. The CDR3 nucleotides read TGTGCCAGCAGTCCTAGGGGTGGCGGGGAGCTGTTTTTT. The chain recombines TRBV11-2 with TRBJ2-2; D perhaps matches TRBD1 (5 bases). Between the trimmed V and J ends, which lost 6 bases and 7 bases, there was a span of 12 bases. Germline values: CDR1 SGHAT, CDR2 FQNNGV. The CDR3 loop spans 13 amino acids.

V usage is TRBV5-5 and J usage is TRBJ2-4; tentative D call: TRBD2 (7 bases). The V end lost 4 bases, the J end lost 7 bases, and 18 bases lay between the germline ends. Germline CDR1 is SGHKS and CDR2 is YYEKEE (reference sequence). The CDR3 consists of 15 residues. CDR3 in DNA: TGTGCCAGCAGCGATGCGGGGGCGAAGGCGAACATTCAGTACTTC. Amino acid sequence: CASSDAGAKANIQYF.

In this sample, this clone turned up a few times. The rearrangement uses TRBV5-6 and TRBJ2-3, with D perhaps matching TRBD2 (5 bases). Trimming took off 3 bases at V and 2 bases at J, with 7 bases between the two ends. Germline values: CDR1 SGHDT, CDR2 YYEEEE. The length of the CDR3 is 13 residues. CDR3 bases: TGTGCCAGCAGCTCAGACTACACAGATACGCAGTATTTT. It yields the protein CASSSDYTDTQYF.

J is TRBJ2-5 and V is TRBV18; TRBD1 matches at 8 bases. Looked up from germline, CDR1 is KGHSH and CDR2 is LQKENI. V shed 5 bases and J 0 bases; nucleotides not matched to a gene: 2. This CDR3 contains 14 residues. This CDR3 reads CASSGQGNQETQYF. The CDR3 bases are TGTGCCAGCTCAGGACAGGGTAACCAAGAGACCCAGTACTTC.

The genes are TRBV27 and TRBJ1-1, with D maybe TRBD1 (5 bases). Trimming removed 5 bases at V and 1 base at J, with 17 bases between. Looked up from germline, CDR1 is MNHEY and CDR2 is SMNVEV (reference sequence). The CDR3 sequence is 16 residues long. Here the CDR3 DNA reads TGTGCCAGCAGTCGCCTAGCGAGGGGCGAGAACACTGAAGCTTTCTTT. It encodes CASSRLARGENTEAFF.

The chain combines TRBV19 with TRBJ2-5, with TRBD2 matching 9 bases. The CDR3 is 15 residues long. Unmatched junction bases numbered 6, after V lost 3 bases and J lost 4 bases. Germline V CDR1 and CDR2: LNHDA, SQIVND (reference sequence). CDR3: CASSIPGLARETQYF. CDR3 in DNA: TGTGCCAGTAGTATTCCGGGACTAGCAAGAGAGACCCAGTACTTC.

The chain carries TRBV19 and TRBJ2-1, with a tentative D call TRBD2 (6 bases). The CDR3 runs to 15 residues. Trimming pared 5 bases from V and 6 bases from J, leaving 17 bases between. Germline V gene sequence: CDR1 LNHDA, CDR2 SQIVND (reference sequence). The CDR3 here is CASSPGILGGNEQFF. The CDR3 nucleotides read TGTGCCAGTAGTCCCGGGATCCTCGGGGGCAATGAGCAGTTCTTC.

The rearrangement joins TRBV6-5 to TRBJ1-2; D may be TRBD1 (6 bases). This CDR3 has 13 residues. V lost 1 base and J 7 bases, leaving 10 bases between the germline ends. The germline CDR1 and CDR2 sequences are MNHEY and SVGAGI. The CDR3 DNA is TGTGCCAGCAGTTACTATGACAGGCCTGGCTACACCTTC. Translation gives CASSYYDRPGYTF.

The rearrangement uses TRBV6-5 and TRBJ2-5; 7 nucleotides align to TRBD2. V dropped 11 bases and J dropped 5; count of bases not matched to a gene: 11. Germline-derived CDR1 and CDR2 are MNHEY and SVGAGI. CDR3 length: 13 amino acids. DNA of the CDR3: TGTGCCGTCCGGGAGGCGGGTTCGGAGACCCAGTACTTC. It encodes CAVREAGSETQYF.